What follows describes a single T cell receptor (beta chain). Its target is not known. J was trimmed by 15 bases and V by 5 bases; bases with no gene match: 16. The germline CDR1 and CDR2 sequences are MDHEN and SYDVKM. There are 14 residues in the CDR3. The sample originates from a study of identifying expanded T cells in peripheral blood. TCRdb's table, derived via immunoSEQ multiplex PCR, lists solely in-frame clones and lacks some. This table has tens of thousands of clones, roughly 84% appearing once. Findings and caveats of the study: Across healthy donors, higher total template counts meant significantly greater approximately two-week count variance. Differentially abundant clones: roughly 1.2 between replicates, around 17 at roughly 2 weeks, approximately 18 at four.

The rearrangement joins TRBV28 to TRBJ2-1, with 7 bases lining up with TRBD2. The sequencing sample was made of blood. The receptor comes from a person between 18 and 70 years old in good health. The CDR3 loop reads CASSPPLLASLRFF. The CDR3 DNA sequence: TGTGCCAGCAGTCCCCCCCTACTAGCGTCCCTTCGGTTCTTC.